These T cell receptor beta chains were read from a single sample in a study of T-cell reconstitution after alpha-beta-depleted transplantation in children. Each CDR3 protein gets one entry after TCRdb re-called the PCR reads with MiXCR. The data show 500,000 to 600,000 distinct CDR3 sequences, with about 17% seen just once and roughly 3.3% held by the top ten. The specimen was PBMCs from the stem cell graft donor, collected from the stem cell graft. The receptors were gathered from a human donor who donated a stem cell graft to a child with acute lymphoblastic leukemia. Both conserved end residues are part of each CDR3. D genes are given only for firm matches. Clone size appears in some rows only: once, few, many, or a class for an expanded clone.

TRBV7-9,.,TRBJ1-1,.,TGTGCCAGCAGCCGTGTGACCCCCCGGGACACTGAAGCTTTCTTT,CASSRVTPRDTEAFF
TRBV29-1,.,TRBJ2-7,TRBD1,TGCAGCGTGGTAGCCGGGACAGGCCGATCCTACGAGCAGTACTTC,CSVVAGTGRSYEQYF
TRBV2,.,TRBJ1-4,TRBD1,TGTGCCAGCAGTGAAGCCGAAGGGACAGGGGGTAGGGGCGAAAAACTGTTTTTT,CASSEAEGTGGRGEKLFF
TRBV4-1,few,TRBJ2-1,TRBD1,TGCGCCAGCAGCCAAGTCGGGACAGCTTACAATGAGCAGTTCTTC,CASSQVGTAYNEQFF
TRBV12-3/TRBV12-4,few,TRBJ2-7,.,TGTGCCAGCAGCGACGACTTCTACGAGCAGTACTTC,CASSDDFYEQYF
TRBV7-9,few,TRBJ2-5,TRBD2,TGTGCCAGCAGCACGATTAGACTAGCAGGAGAGACCCAGTACTTC,CASSTIRLAGETQYF
TRBV29-1,.,TRBJ2-1,TRBD1,TGCAGCGTTGCCCCGCAAATAGGACAGGGCAATGAGCAGTTCTTC,CSVAPQIGQGNEQFF
TRBV5-1,few,TRBJ2-1,TRBD1,TGCGCCAGCAGCTGGGACAGGGGGCTATTCTACAATGAGCAGTTCTTC,CASSWDRGLFYNEQFF
TRBV9,few,TRBJ2-2,.,TGTGCCAGCAGCATGGGGACTCCCGGGGAGCTGTTTTTT,CASSMGTPGELFF
TRBV9,few,TRBJ2-1,.,TGTGCCAGCAGCGGGCATGAGCAGTTCTTC,CASSGHEQFF
TRBV27,.,TRBJ1-4,TRBD1,TGTGCCAGCAGTCCTGACCCGGGACAGGGAGAGGAAAAACTGTTTTTT,CASSPDPGQGEEKLFF
TRBV5-8,.,TRBJ1-1,.,TGTGCCAGCAGCAATTGGGACCGTCGAAACACTGAAGCTTTCTTT,CASSNWDRRNTEAFF
TRBV27,.,TRBJ2-7,.,TGTGCCAGCAGTTCTGGACAGCGGTACTACGAGCAGTACTTC,CASSSGQRYYEQYF
TRBV5-6,once,TRBJ1-2,.,TGTGCCAGCAGCTTGGAAGCCACTGGCTACACCTTC,CASSLEATGYTF
TRBV20-1,.,TRBJ1-1,TRBD1,TGCAGACTCTCGGGGACAGGGGGGTTGTACAACACTGAAGCTTTCTTT,CRLSGTGGLYNTEAFF
TRBV5-1,.,TRBJ2-2,TRBD2,TGCGCCAGCAGCACCGCCGGGACTAGCGGGAGAGGGACCGGGGAGCTGTTTTTT,CASSTAGTSGRGTGELFF
TRBV9,.,TRBJ1-2,.,TGTGCCAGCAGCGGGGGACCGGATGGCTACACCTTC,CASSGGPDGYTF